This T cell receptor (beta chain) was sequenced for a study of memory CD4+ T cells and cytomegalovirus serostatus. As for the study in general: Donors were healthy Belgian adults, 10 or so CMV seropositive and approximately 23 seronegative. Findings and caveats of the study: Suggested: most of the CMV-linked TCR signature lies in CD4+ memory cells. Each of approximately 63 CMV-associated TCRbeta sequences occurred in one to five individuals.

TCRdb's table, derived via immunoSEQ multiplex PCR, lists solely in-frame clones and lacks some. The profile covers over 50,000 clones, with approximately 78% appearing a single time and nearly 0.9% taken by the ten largest. This CDR3 contains 14 residues. The germline CDR1 and CDR2 sequences are WNHNN and SYGVQD (reference sequence). Single viable CD3+CD4+CD8-CD45RO+ cells were sorted as the memory CD4+ T cells. About this clone: Its antigen is unknown. Mismatch with germline at one junction end may stem from a read error.

The sample comprised memory CD4+ T cells from blood. J is TRBJ2-3 and V is TRBV10-1, with 7 bases fitting TRBD2. The TCR originated in an adult in good health and CMV-seronegative. The CDR3 region is CASSSGASTDTQYF. In nucleotides, the CDR3 is TGCGCCAGCAGTAGCGGGGCCAGCACGGATACGCAGTATTTT.